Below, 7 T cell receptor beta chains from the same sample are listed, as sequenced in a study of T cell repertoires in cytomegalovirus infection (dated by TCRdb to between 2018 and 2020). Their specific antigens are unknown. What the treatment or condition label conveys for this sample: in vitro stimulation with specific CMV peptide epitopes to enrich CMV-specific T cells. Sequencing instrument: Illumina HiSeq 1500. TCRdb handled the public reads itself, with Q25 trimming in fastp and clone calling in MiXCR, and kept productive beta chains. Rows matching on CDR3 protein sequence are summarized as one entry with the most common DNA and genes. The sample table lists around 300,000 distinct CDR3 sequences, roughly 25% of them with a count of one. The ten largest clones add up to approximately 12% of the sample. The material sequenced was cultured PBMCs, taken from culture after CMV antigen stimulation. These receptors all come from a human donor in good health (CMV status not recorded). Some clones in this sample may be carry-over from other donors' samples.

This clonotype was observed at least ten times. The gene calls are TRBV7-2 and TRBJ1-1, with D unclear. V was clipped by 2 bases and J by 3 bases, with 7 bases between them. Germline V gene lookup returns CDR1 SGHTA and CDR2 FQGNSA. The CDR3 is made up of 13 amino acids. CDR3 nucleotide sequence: TGTGCCAGCAGCTTAATTCAGGACACTGAAGCTTTCTTT. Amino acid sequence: CASSLIQDTEAFF.

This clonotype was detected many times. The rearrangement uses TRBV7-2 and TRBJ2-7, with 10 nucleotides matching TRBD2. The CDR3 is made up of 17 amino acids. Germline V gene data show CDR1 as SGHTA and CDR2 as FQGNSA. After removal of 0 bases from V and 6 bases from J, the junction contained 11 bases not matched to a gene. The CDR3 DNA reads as TGTGCCAGCAGCTTAGCAAGCGGGAGGGCCGGCGACCGCGAGCAGTACTTC. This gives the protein CASSLASGRAGDREQYF.

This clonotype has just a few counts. This chain's CDR3 is CASNLRRSNQPQHF. The CDR3 DNA follows: TGTGCCAGTAACCTGAGGCGATCCAATCAGCCCCAGCATTTT. V and J are TRBV19 and TRBJ1-5, with D unresolved. The CDR3 is 14 residues long. V gave up 7 bases and J gave up 3 bases, with 13 bases separating them. Germline V lookup: CDR1 LNHDA, CDR2 SQIVND (reference sequence).

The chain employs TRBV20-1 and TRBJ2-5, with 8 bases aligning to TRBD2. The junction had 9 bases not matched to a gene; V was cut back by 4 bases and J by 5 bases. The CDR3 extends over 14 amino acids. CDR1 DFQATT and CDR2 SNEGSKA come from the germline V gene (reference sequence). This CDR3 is CSATGGGGGETQYF. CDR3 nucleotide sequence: TGCAGTGCTACCGGGGGGGGAGGGGGGGAGACCCAGTACTTC.

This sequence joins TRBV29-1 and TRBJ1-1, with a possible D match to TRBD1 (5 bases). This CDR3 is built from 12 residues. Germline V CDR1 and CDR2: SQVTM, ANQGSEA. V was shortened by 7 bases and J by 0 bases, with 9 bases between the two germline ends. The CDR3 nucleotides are TGCAGCGGCAAGACAGTGAACACTGAAGCTTTCTTT. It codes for CSGKTVNTEAFF.

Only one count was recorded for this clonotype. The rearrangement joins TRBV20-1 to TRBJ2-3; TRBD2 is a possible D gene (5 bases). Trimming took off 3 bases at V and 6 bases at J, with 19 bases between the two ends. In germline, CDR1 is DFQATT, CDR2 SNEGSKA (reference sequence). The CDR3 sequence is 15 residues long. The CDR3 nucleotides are TGCAGTGCTAGTCGGGGAGACCGCGGCCCGGATACGCAGTATTTT. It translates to CSASRGDRGPDTQYF.

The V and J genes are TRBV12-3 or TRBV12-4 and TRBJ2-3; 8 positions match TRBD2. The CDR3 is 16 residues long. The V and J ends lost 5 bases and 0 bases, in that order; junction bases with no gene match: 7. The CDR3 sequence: CASSPRLAKSTDTQYF. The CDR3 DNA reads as TGTGCCAGCAGTCCCCGACTAGCGAAGAGCACAGATACGCAGTATTTT.